This T cell receptor beta chain derives from a study of blood T cell repertoires in COVID-19. Study summary: Nucleic acid was either cDNA or gDNA, and it came from T cells, B-cell-depleted T cells, or PBMCs.

Sequencing was performed with immunoSEQ multiplex PCR; in TCRdb, only in-frame clones are kept and a portion is missing. The sample lists 170,000 or so clones, more than 85% occurring once. The V and J ends lost 4 bases and 9 bases, in that order; junction bases with no gene match: 7. CDR3 length equals 15 residues. Germline assignment: CDR1 MGHRA and CDR2 YSYEKL. What was sequenced was peripheral blood. V and J are TRBV4-1 and TRBJ2-1; 12 nucleotides agree with TRBD2. The sequence derives from a man aged 40-49 years with active or convalescent COVID-19. This CDR3 reads CASSPGLAGLSEQFF. The CDR3, as DNA: TGCGCCAGCAGCCCGGGACTAGCGGGCCTGAGTGAGCAGTTCTTC.